This T cell receptor (beta chain) was found in a study of blood T cell repertoires in COVID-19. The overall study: From the United States, Italy and Spain came samples of acute and convalescent COVID-19. T cells, B-cell-depleted T cells, or PBMCs supplied cDNA or gDNA.

How the authors handled the data: Amplification with reference gene primers provided the estimates of nucleated cell counts. The method was immunoSEQ multiplex PCR; TCRdb's version includes in-frame clones alone and lacks a portion of them. The D gene and trimming were derived from the DNA, and the V and J assignments and clone size from that table. This table holds more than 70,000 clones, about nine tenths found once. The CDR3 length is 13 residues. V was cut by 2 bases and J by 7 bases, with 15 bases left in between. Germline-derived CDR1 and CDR2 are GTSNPN and SVGIG (reference sequence). V and J are TRBV30 and TRBJ2-7; D may be TRBD1 (5 bases). The sequenced sample was peripheral blood. This TCR derives from a woman aged 50 to 60 with active or convalescent COVID-19. As DNA, the CDR3 is TGTGCCTGGAGTCAAAAGGGGTGGAGAGAGCAGTACTTC. Its protein is CAWSQKGWREQYF.